The rows below give T cell receptor beta chains drawn from one sample of a study of radiation and T cells in renal cell carcinoma. The method was immunoSEQ multiplex PCR; TCRdb's version includes in-frame clones alone and lacks a portion of them. This table holds tens of thousands of clones, around 76% found once. The sequencing used blood, collected from a patient whose treatment included radiotherapy and nephrectomy. The source of these receptors is a man in his sixties with renal cell carcinoma. Both conserved end residues are part of each CDR3. Each record gives: D gene, J gene, V gene, clone size, CDR3 protein, CDR3 DNA. The D gene is left open where the match is weak. Clone size is given for some rows only: seen once, a few or many times, or a class if the clone is expanded.

D gene: NA; J gene: TRBJ1-2; V gene: TRBV30; clone size: NA; CDR3 protein: CAGHWADGYTF; CDR3 DNA: TGTGCCGGACACTGGGCAGATGGCTACACCTTC
D gene: TRBD1; J gene: TRBJ2-2; V gene: TRBV18; clone size: NA; CDR3 protein: CASSLGQGVTGELFF; CDR3 DNA: TGTGCCAGCTCCCTCGGACAGGGCGTCACCGGGGAGCTGTTTTTT
D gene: NA; J gene: TRBJ1-2; V gene: TRBV11-2; clone size: NA; CDR3 protein: CASSPMRREGYTF; CDR3 DNA: TGTGCCAGCAGCCCCATGAGGAGGGAAGGCTACACCTTC
D gene: NA; J gene: TRBJ1-2; V gene: TRBV6-5; clone size: NA; CDR3 protein: CASSSVGAHYGYTF; CDR3 DNA: TGTGCCAGCAGTTCCGTGGGGGCACACTATGGCTACACCTTC
D gene: NA; J gene: TRBJ2-1; V gene: TRBV9; clone size: NA; CDR3 protein: CASSVGAARHNEQFF; CDR3 DNA: TGTGCCAGCAGCGTAGGGGCCGCGAGGCACAATGAGCAGTTCTTC
D gene: NA; J gene: TRBJ1-5; V gene: TRBV11-2; clone size: NA; CDR3 protein: CASSLGLNQPQHF; CDR3 DNA: TGTGCCAGCAGCTTGGGCCTCAATCAGCCCCAGCATTTT
D gene: NA; J gene: TRBJ1-1; V gene: TRBV30; clone size: NA; CDR3 protein: CAWSGRGVRTEAFF; CDR3 DNA: TGTGCCTGGAGTGGAAGGGGGGTTAGGACTGAAGCTTTCTTT
D gene: NA; J gene: TRBJ1-2; V gene: TRBV19; clone size: once; CDR3 protein: CASSIPAGTIYGYTF; CDR3 DNA: TGTGCCAGTAGTATCCCCGCTGGCACCATCTATGGCTACACCTTC
D gene: NA; J gene: TRBJ2-6; V gene: TRBV30; clone size: NA; CDR3 protein: CAWGNSGANVLTF; CDR3 DNA: TGTGCCTGGGGGAACTCTGGGGCCAACGTCCTGACTTTC
D gene: NA; J gene: TRBJ2-5; V gene: TRBV19; clone size: NA; CDR3 protein: CASSIRLGRETQYF; CDR3 DNA: TGTGCCAGTAGTATCCGACTAGGAAGAGAGACCCAGTACTTC
D gene: NA; J gene: TRBJ1-5; V gene: TRBV19; clone size: NA; CDR3 protein: CASSPAADPSAQHF; CDR3 DNA: TGTGCCAGTAGCCCCGCGGCCGACCCCTCGGCCCAGCATTTT
D gene: NA; J gene: TRBJ1-3; V gene: TRBV29-1; clone size: NA; CDR3 protein: CSVGEHGDTIYF; CDR3 DNA: TGCAGCGTTGGCGAACATGGGGACACCATATATTTT
D gene: NA; J gene: TRBJ1-1; V gene: TRBV7-2; clone size: NA; CDR3 protein: CASSFIRTEAFF; CDR3 DNA: TGTGCCAGCAGCTTCATACGGACTGAAGCTTTCTTT
D gene: NA; J gene: TRBJ1-3; V gene: TRBV5-1; clone size: NA; CDR3 protein: CASSREAGSGNTIYF; CDR3 DNA: TGCGCCAGCAGCCGGGAGGCAGGCTCTGGAAACACCATATATTTT
D gene: NA; J gene: TRBJ2-7; V gene: TRBV19; clone size: NA; CDR3 protein: CATPWGSKYF; CDR3 DNA: TGTGCCACCCCGTGGGGGAGCAAGTACTTC
D gene: NA; J gene: TRBJ2-5; V gene: TRBV7-8; clone size: NA; CDR3 protein: CASRPGAALETQYF; CDR3 DNA: TGTGCCAGCAGACCTGGGGCTGCTTTAGAGACCCAGTACTTC
D gene: TRBD2; J gene: TRBJ2-3; V gene: TRBV7-7; clone size: NA; CDR3 protein: CASSLIAGGFRSTDTQYF; CDR3 DNA: TGTGCCAGCAGCTTAATAGCGGGGGGCTTTCGTAGCACAGATACGCAGTATTTT
D gene: TRBD2; J gene: TRBJ2-4; V gene: TRBV11-2; clone size: medium-sized; CDR3 protein: CASSLTTSGNIQYF; CDR3 DNA: TGTGCCAGCAGCTTGACGACTAGCGGAAACATTCAGTACTTC
D gene: NA; J gene: TRBJ1-4; V gene: TRBV7-9; clone size: once; CDR3 protein: CASSLAKGSNEKLFF; CDR3 DNA: TGTGCCAGCAGCTTAGCAAAGGGGTCTAATGAAAAACTGTTTTTT